These 30 T cell receptor beta chains share one sample of origin, sequenced in a study of shared clonotypes between healthy human individuals. The assay was immunoSEQ multiplex PCR, and TCRdb's table has in-frame clones only and misses some. The data contain about 490,000 clones, around 78% of them singletons. Sequencing was carried out using PBMCs. These TCRs come from a woman in her 40s in good health. Some clones in this sample may be carry-over from other donors' samples.

V usage is TRBV15 and J usage is TRBJ2-4; the D call may be TRBD1 or TRBD2 (5 bases each). V was pared by 4 bases and J by 10 bases, with 23 bases between. The length of the CDR3 is 16 residues. Germline CDR1 reads LNHNV; CDR2 reads YYDKDF (reference sequence). CDR3 region: CATSTEGVLGTPIQYF. DNA for the CDR3: TGTGCCACCAGCACCGAAGGGGTTTTGGGGACGCCGATTCAGTACTTC.

Remarks on this clone: Mismatch with germline at one junction end may stem from a read error. This chain joins TRBV6-6 and TRBJ1-2; 7 bases agree with TRBD1. CDR1 and CDR2 (germline): MNHNY, SVGAGI (reference sequence). The CDR3 is 14 amino acids. The CDR3 coding sequence is TGTGCCAGCAGTTACCTGGGACAGTTCTATGGCTACGCCTTC. Translating it yields CASSYLGQFYGYAF.

The chain recombines TRBV5-4 with TRBJ2-2; 11 bases fit TRBD2. The CDR3 sequence is 16 residues long. The V and J ends lost 4 bases and 2 bases, in that order; junction bases with no gene match: 4. Germline lookup yields CDR1 SGHNT and CDR2 YYREEE (reference sequence). CDR3 sequence reads: CASSPGLAVNTGELFF. The DNA for the CDR3 is TGTGCCAGCAGCCCGGGACTAGCGGTAAACACCGGGGAGCTGTTTTTT.

This rearrangement joins TRBV18 to TRBJ2-3, with 9 bases that match TRBD1. The CDR3 has 20 amino acids. The germline CDR1 and CDR2 sequences are KGHSH and LQKENI. With V trimmed by 5 bases and J by 4 bases, 22 bases remained unmatched. In DNA, the CDR3 is TGTGCCAGCTCATCCACCTCCCGGCAACAGGGGGCGAAGGCGGCAGATACGCAGTATTTT. Translation gives CASSSTSRQQGAKAADTQYF.

V and J are TRBV5-1 and TRBJ2-1; D perhaps matches TRBD1 (6 bases). CDR1 and CDR2 (germline): SGHRS, YFSETQ. This CDR3 contains 13 residues. The germline V and J ends were trimmed by 2 bases and 9 bases, with 12 bases remaining between them. The CDR3 DNA reads TGCGCCAGCAGCTTAACTCAGACAGGTGAGCAGTTCTTC. It is translated as CASSLTQTGEQFF.

The chain combines TRBV23-1 with TRBJ2-2, with D unclear. TRBV23-1 is marked as an open reading frame, function uncertain. The CDR3 contains 12 residues. The germline V and J ends were trimmed by 2 bases and 5 bases, with 3 bases remaining between them. CDR3 loop: CASSQSTGELFF. CDR3 DNA sequence: TGCGCCAGCAGTCAAAGTACCGGGGAGCTGTTTTTT.

The chain employs TRBV6-5 and TRBJ2-7; D call uncertain. CDR3 length equals 16 residues. Germline CDR1 MNHEY, CDR2 SVGAGI. Between the trimmed V and J ends, which lost 1 base and 1 base, there was a span of 14 bases. The CDR3 DNA sequence: TGTGCCAGCAGTTACTACGGAACACAGCGATCCTACGAGCAGTACTTC. Amino acids: CASSYYGTQRSYEQYF.

Turning to this clone: Since a much larger clone is just one base distant, this may be a read error. Other nucleotide sequences in the sample specify the same CDR3. The V and J genes are TRBV11-2 and TRBJ2-5; D is unclear. The CDR3 spans 13 residues. CDR1 is SGHAT, CDR2 FQNNGV, per germline. The V end lost 3 bases, the J end lost 0 bases, and 5 bases lay between the germline ends. This CDR3 reads CASSFWNQETQYF. CDR3 DNA: TGTGCCAGCAGCTTTTGGAACCAAGAGACCCAGTACTTC.

The table lists this clone with a few counts. The sample carries other DNA sequences with the same CDR3. The chain couples TRBV11-1 to TRBJ2-2, with D unresolved. Germline CDR1 SGHAT, CDR2 FQDESV (reference sequence). V shed 5 bases and J shed 1 base, with 8 bases lying between them. The CDR3 covers 14 residues. CDR3 protein: CASSLGRNTGELFF. DNA of the CDR3: TGTGCCAGCAGCCTAGGACGGAACACCGGGGAGCTGTTTTTT.

The chain carries TRBV30 and TRBJ2-3; D call uncertain. With 2 bases removed from V and 1 base from J, the gap between germline ends came to 7 bases. Germline V gives CDR1 GTSNPN, CDR2 SVGIG (reference sequence). The CDR3 runs 13 residues. In nucleotides, the CDR3 is TGTGCCTGGAGTCTCCGGGGCACAGATACGCAGTATTTT. It codes for CAWSLRGTDTQYF.

The genes are TRBV5-1 and TRBJ2-7; maybe TRBD1 (6 bases). The germline V gene encodes CDR1 SGHRS and CDR2 YFSETQ. The V end was cut by 5 bases, the J end by 2 bases, with 17 bases between. This CDR3 is built from 15 residues. CDR3 region: CASRWGTGITYEQYF. The CDR3 coding sequence is TGCGCCAGCAGATGGGGAACAGGGATCACCTACGAGCAGTACTTC.

This clone was counted a few times. The chain joins TRBV5-6 to TRBJ1-5; D remains unclear. This CDR3 spans 12 amino acids. V shed 4 bases and J shed 6 bases, with 8 bases lying between them. Germline V lookup: CDR1 SGHDT, CDR2 YYEEEE. The CDR3 region is CASSQKGQPQHF. In nucleotides, the CDR3 is TGTGCCAGCAGCCAAAAAGGTCAGCCCCAGCATTTT.

The V and J genes are TRBV5-1 and TRBJ2-1; D is possibly TRBD1 or TRBD2 (6 bases each). This CDR3 contains 14 residues. The V gene lost 0 bases and the J gene lost 15 bases, with 19 bases spanning the gap. Germline V gives CDR1 SGHRS, CDR2 YFSETQ. The CDR3 DNA sequence: TGCGCCAGCAGCTTGGCCTTGGGGGGCGGGTATCCGTTCTTC. Encoded protein: CASSLALGGGYPFF.

This clone has just a few counts. The chain carries TRBV27 and TRBJ2-5; 8 bases are a match to TRBD1. Germline-derived CDR1 and CDR2 are MNHEY and SMNVEV (reference sequence). With 2 bases clipped from V and 5 bases from J, the junction kept 7 bases outside the gene matches. The CDR3 contains 15 residues. The CDR3 loop reads CASSLSRGRRETQYF. The CDR3, as DNA: TGTGCCAGCAGTTTAAGCAGGGGGCGTCGGGAGACCCAGTACTTC.

The chain is built from TRBV4-3 and TRBJ1-2, with D possibly matching TRBD1 (5 bases). Germline V lookup: CDR1 LGHNA, CDR2 YSLEER. This CDR3 has 17 amino acids. Trimming shortened V by 4 bases and J by 5 bases, and 23 bases separated the two germline ends. The CDR3 DNA follows: TGCGCCAGCAGCCTCGTAAGGGACGTAACCCGTTTGTATGGCTACACCTTC. As protein: CASSLVRDVTRLYGYTF.

Comment on this clone: This same CDR3 is encoded by further DNA sequences in the sample. The chain employs TRBV28 and TRBJ1-2; 9 nucleotides align to TRBD1. The CDR3 runs 13 residues. V lost 6 bases, J lost 8 bases, and 7 bases stayed unmatched. The germline V gene encodes CDR1 MDHEN and CDR2 SYDVKM. The CDR3 bases are TGTGCCAGCAGCCCGGGACAGGGTTTCGGCTACACCTTC. Protein: CASSPGQGFGYTF.

The chain has TRBV4-1 and TRBJ2-3, with D tentatively TRBD2 (6 bases). CDR1 is MGHRA, CDR2 YSYEKL, per germline. Trimming cost V 3 bases and J 1 base, with 14 bases left between them. This CDR3 has 16 amino acids. The CDR3 DNA follows: TGCGCCAGCAGCCAGAACACGGGACTTGGCACAGATACGCAGTATTTT. Amino acids: CASSQNTGLGTDTQYF.

The chain links TRBV5-1 to TRBJ2-7; D is unclear. The CDR3 spans 16 residues. Germline assignment: CDR1 SGHRS and CDR2 YFSETQ. V gave up 1 base and J gave up 0 bases, with 14 bases separating them. CDR3 nucleotide sequence: TGCGCCAGCAGCTTGTTAGTTCAAGATTCCTCCTACGAGCAGTACTTC. Amino acid sequence: CASSLLVQDSSYEQYF.

This chain links TRBV2 with TRBJ2-2; 14 bases match TRBD2. This CDR3 has 17 amino acids. Germline loops: CDR1 SNHLY, CDR2 FYNNEI. J gave up 5 bases and V 5 bases, and 7 bases lay outside the gene matches. DNA for the CDR3: TGTGCCAGCAGTACAGGGACTAGCGGGAGCGGAACCGGGGAGCTGTTTTTT. It encodes CASSTGTSGSGTGELFF. The full variable domain, its missing parts supplied by reference TRBV2 and TRBJ2-2, is EPEVTQTPSHQVTQMGQEVILRCVPISNHLYFYWYRQILGQKVEFLVSFYNNEISEKSEIFDDQFSVERPDGSNFTLKIRSTKLEDSAMYFCASSTGTSGSGTGELFFGEGSRLTVL.

J is TRBJ1-2 and V is TRBV19; D is ambiguous. The germline V gene has CDR1 LNHDA and CDR2 SQIVND (reference sequence). The CDR3 extends over 12 amino acids. Deletions cut 9 bases from V and 2 bases from J, with 10 bases between. The CDR3, as DNA: TGTGCCAGCGCCGAAGGGAACTATGGCTACACCTTC. Its protein product is CASAEGNYGYTF.

There are a few counts of this clone. The chain is built from TRBV7-9 and TRBJ2-1; D remains unclear. The CDR3 loop spans 11 amino acids. Trimming cost V 2 bases and J 9 bases, with 5 bases left between them. CDR1 and CDR2 from the germline V gene are SEHNR and FQNEAQ (reference sequence). This CDR3 is CASSLYIEQFF. The CDR3 DNA follows: TGTGCCAGCAGCTTATATATTGAGCAGTTCTTC.

The chain couples TRBV28 to TRBJ1-4; the D is unclear. CDR1 is MDHEN, CDR2 SYDVKM, per germline. The CDR3 spans 15 residues. V was shortened by 3 bases and J by 5 bases, with 13 bases between the two germline ends. DNA for the CDR3: TGTGCCAGCAGTTTGGTGGGGTACTTGAATGAAAAACTGTTTTTT. Protein sequence: CASSLVGYLNEKLFF.

The chain recombines TRBV2 with TRBJ2-2; the match to TRBD2 covers 13 bases. Germline values: CDR1 SNHLY, CDR2 FYNNEI. With 5 bases clipped from V and 3 bases from J, the junction kept 3 bases outside the gene matches. The CDR3 spans 16 residues. DNA for the CDR3: TGTGCCAGCAGTAAGACTAGCGGGAGGCACACCGGGGAGCTGTTTTTT. It specifies CASSKTSGRHTGELFF.

This clone was counted ten times or more. The CDR3 spells CASSLGVGGHTDTQYF. The CDR3 nucleotides read TGTGCCAGCAGCTTGGGAGTGGGCGGGCACACAGATACGCAGTATTTT. The chain employs TRBV5-4 and TRBJ2-3; maybe TRBD2 (5 bases). The germline V and J ends were trimmed by 0 bases and 2 bases, with 13 bases remaining between them. In germline, CDR1 is SGHNT, CDR2 YYREEE (reference sequence). CDR3 size: 16 residues.

The gene calls are TRBV5-5 and TRBJ1-4; a possible D gene is TRBD1 (6 bases). CDR1 is SGHKS and CDR2 is YYEKEE in the germline V gene (reference sequence). This CDR3 is 15 amino acids long. V lost 1 base and J 3 bases, leaving 10 bases between the germline ends. The CDR3 bases are TGTGCCAGCAGCTTGCCAGGGGAATCTAATGAAAAACTGTTTTTT. Its protein is CASSLPGESNEKLFF.

The chain links TRBV4-1 to TRBJ2-7; D ambiguous. The germline V and J ends were trimmed by 1 base and 3 bases, with 13 bases remaining between them. Germline lookup yields CDR1 MGHRA and CDR2 YSYEKL. This CDR3 spans 15 amino acids. This CDR3 is CASSQVVGQNYEQYF. CDR3 in DNA: TGCGCCAGCAGCCAAGTGGTCGGTCAGAACTACGAGCAGTACTTC.

V usage is TRBV28 and J usage is TRBJ2-7; 11 bases are shared with TRBD2. The germline V gene has CDR1 MDHEN and CDR2 SYDVKM. V was pared by 4 bases and J by 1 base, with 9 bases of the junction left unmatched. The CDR3 covers 17 residues. The CDR3 nucleotides are TGTGCCAGCAGTTCCTGGGGTAGCGGGAGGGGATCCTACGAGCAGTACTTC. As protein: CASSSWGSGRGSYEQYF.

The chain links TRBV6-1 to TRBJ2-3; D assignment may be TRBD1 or TRBD2 (6 bases each). The germline V gene has CDR1 MNHNS and CDR2 SASEGT. This CDR3 contains 17 residues. Between the trimmed V and J ends, which lost 0 bases and 0 bases, there was a span of 13 bases. This CDR3 reads CASSEARGASSTDTQYF. CDR3 DNA: TGTGCCAGCAGTGAAGCGAGGGGGGCCTCTAGCACAGATACGCAGTATTTT.

This chain joins TRBV28 and TRBJ1-3; possible D gene TRBD1, 5 bases. CDR1 is MDHEN and CDR2 is SYDVKM in the germline V gene. Trimming pared 8 bases from V and 0 bases from J, leaving 8 bases between. The CDR3 is 13 amino acids. This CDR3 is CASGTRSGNTIYF. The CDR3 region has the DNA TGTGCCAGCGGGACCCGCTCTGGAAACACCATATATTTT. Filled out from reference TRBV28 and TRBJ1-3, the complete variable domain reads DVKVTQSSRYLVKRTGEKVFLECVQDMDHENMFWYRQDPGLGLRLIYFSYDVKMKEKGDIPEGYSVSREKKERFSLILESASTNQTSMYLCASGTRSGNTIYFGEGSWLTVV.

The genes are TRBV5-1 and TRBJ2-5; D perhaps matches TRBD2 (5 bases). The end of the DNA aligns better with TRBJ2-7, so the J call may be wrong. From germline, CDR1 is SGHRS and CDR2 YFSETQ. The CDR3 is made up of 14 amino acids. The DNA of the CDR3 is TGCGCCAGCAGCGCAGCTAGCCGAAACTACGAGCAGTACTTC. It encodes CASSAASRNYEQYF.